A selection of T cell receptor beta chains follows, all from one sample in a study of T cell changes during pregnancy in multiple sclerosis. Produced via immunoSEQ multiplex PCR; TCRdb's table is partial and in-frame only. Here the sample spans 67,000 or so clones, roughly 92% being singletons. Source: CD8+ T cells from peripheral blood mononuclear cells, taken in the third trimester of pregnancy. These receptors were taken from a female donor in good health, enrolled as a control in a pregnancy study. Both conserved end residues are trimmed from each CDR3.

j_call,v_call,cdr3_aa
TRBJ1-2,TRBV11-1,ASSSRLESDNYGYT
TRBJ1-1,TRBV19,ASSIDRTGDTEAF
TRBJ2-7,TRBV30,AWSVTQRGTYEQY
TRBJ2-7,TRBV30,AWSVRRGEQY
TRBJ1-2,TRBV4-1,ASSHAGEGLYGYT
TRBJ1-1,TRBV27,ASSPPGANTEAF
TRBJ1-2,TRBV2,ASSDPGKKVSNYGYT
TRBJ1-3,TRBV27,ASSSSGISGNTIY
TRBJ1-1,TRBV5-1,ASSGTGDETEAF
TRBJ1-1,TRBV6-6,ASSYDSYEAF
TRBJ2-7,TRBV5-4,ASSLGQGSTYEQY
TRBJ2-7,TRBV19,ASSLQGARYEQY
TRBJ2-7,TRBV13,ASSSPGQGAIQDSYEQY
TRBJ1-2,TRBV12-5,ASGLDRDGYT
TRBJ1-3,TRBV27,ASSFGQGSGNTIY
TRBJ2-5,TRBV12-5,ASGLSTGRQETQY
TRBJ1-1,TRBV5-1,ASRIPGETEAF
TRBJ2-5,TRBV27,ASSLDRGETQY
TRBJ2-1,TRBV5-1,ASSLQGSYSYNEQF
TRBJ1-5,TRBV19,ASSKGQGAINQPQH
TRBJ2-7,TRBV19,ASKGGGLGEQY
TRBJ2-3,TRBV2,ASSPADTQY
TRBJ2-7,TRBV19,ASSIGQNYEQY
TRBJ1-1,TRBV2,ASQDRANEAF
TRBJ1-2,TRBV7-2,ASSLGRSDRVYGYT
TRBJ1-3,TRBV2,ASSSGFSGNTIY
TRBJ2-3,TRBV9,ASSVGFSGGSRGLTDTQY
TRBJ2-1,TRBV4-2,ASSLLSGDSYNEQF
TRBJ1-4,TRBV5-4,ASSSDRGDEKLF
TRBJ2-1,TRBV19,ASSFGRENEQF
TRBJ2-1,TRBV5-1,ASSLKLAGRSSYNEQF
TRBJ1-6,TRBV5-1,ASTKTGVSPNSPLH
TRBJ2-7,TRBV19,ASSSRTRFYEQY
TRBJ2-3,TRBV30,AWRSWEGNWDTQY
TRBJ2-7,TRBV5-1,ASSPSRGSYEQY
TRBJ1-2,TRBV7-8,ASSLIPKTDPNYGYT
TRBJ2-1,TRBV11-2,ASSSGLKHNEQF
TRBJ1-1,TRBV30,AWSNPYRTENTEAF
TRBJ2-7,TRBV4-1,ASSPGQASYEQY
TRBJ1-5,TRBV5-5,ASSPGGTGYVGQPQH
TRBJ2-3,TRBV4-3,ASSQDRQGATDTQY
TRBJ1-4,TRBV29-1,SVLSIQGKGSDEKLF
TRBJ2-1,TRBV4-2,ASSQDASSHNYNEQF
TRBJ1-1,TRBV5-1,ASSADTGGVAEAF
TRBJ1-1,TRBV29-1,SASTGNTEAF